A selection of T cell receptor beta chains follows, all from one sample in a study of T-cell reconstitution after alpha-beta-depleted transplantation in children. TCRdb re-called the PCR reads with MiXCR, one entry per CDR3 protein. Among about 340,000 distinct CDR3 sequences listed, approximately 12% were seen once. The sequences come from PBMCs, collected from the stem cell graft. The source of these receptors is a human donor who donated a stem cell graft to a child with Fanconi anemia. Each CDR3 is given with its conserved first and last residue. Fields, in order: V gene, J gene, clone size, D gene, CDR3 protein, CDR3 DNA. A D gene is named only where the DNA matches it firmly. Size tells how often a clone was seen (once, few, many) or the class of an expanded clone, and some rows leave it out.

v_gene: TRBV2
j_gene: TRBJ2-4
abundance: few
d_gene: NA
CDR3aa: CASSETANIQYF
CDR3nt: TGTGCCAGCAGTGAGACAGCAAACATTCAGTACTTC

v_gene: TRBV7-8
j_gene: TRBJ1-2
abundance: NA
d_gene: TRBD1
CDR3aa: CASRGGWGGYTF
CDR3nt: TGTGCCTCCCGAGGGGGCTGGGGGGGCTACACCTTC

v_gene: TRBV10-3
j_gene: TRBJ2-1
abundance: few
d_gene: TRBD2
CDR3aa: CAISEGASGDEQFF
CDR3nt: TGTGCCATCAGTGAAGGGGCTAGCGGGGATGAGCAGTTCTTC

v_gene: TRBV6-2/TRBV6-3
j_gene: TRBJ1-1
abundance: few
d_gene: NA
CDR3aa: CASSYSWKAEAFF
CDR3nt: TGTGCCAGCAGTTACTCGTGGAAGGCTGAAGCTTTCTTT

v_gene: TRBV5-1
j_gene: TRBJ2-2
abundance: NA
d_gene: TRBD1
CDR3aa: CASEGQGGTGELFF
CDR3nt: TGCGCCAGCGAGGGACAGGGAGGGACCGGGGAGCTGTTTTTT

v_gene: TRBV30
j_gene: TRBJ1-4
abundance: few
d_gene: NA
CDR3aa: CAWSVGPRSTNEKLFF
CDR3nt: TGTGCCTGGAGTGTAGGACCGAGATCAACTAATGAAAAACTGTTTTTT

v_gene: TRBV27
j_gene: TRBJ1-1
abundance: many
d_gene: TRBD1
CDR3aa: CASKRTGMNTEAFF
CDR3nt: TGTGCCAGCAAAAGGACAGGGATGAACACTGAAGCTTTCTTT

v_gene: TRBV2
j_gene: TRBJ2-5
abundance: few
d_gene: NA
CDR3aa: CASSSYREETQYF
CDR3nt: TGTGCCAGCAGCTCTTACAGGGAGGAGACCCAGTACTTC

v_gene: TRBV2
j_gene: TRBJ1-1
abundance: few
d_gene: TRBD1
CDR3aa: CASFAGRGLPEAFF
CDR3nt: TGTGCCTCTTTCGCCGGCAGGGGGCTACCTGAAGCTTTCTTT

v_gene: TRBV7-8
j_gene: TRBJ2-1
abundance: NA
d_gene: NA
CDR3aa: CASSPGPRAVNEQFF
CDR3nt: TGTGCCAGCAGCCCTGGACCAAGGGCCGTCAATGAGCAGTTCTTC

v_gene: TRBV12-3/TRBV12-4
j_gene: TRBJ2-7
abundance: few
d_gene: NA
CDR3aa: CASSSPYEQYF
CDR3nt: TGTGCCAGCAGTTCACCTTACGAGCAGTACTTC

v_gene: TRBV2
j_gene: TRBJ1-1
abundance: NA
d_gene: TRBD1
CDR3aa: CASPGQGTAFEAFF
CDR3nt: TGTGCCAGCCCGGGACAGGGGACCGCCTTTGAAGCTTTCTTT

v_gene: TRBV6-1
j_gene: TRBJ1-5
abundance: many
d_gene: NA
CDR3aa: CASKASLPNQPQHF
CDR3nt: TGTGCCAGCAAAGCTAGCCTCCCCAATCAGCCCCAGCATTTT

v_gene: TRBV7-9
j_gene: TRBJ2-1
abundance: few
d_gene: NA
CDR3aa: CASSQARGGTDNEQFF
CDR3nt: TGTGCCAGCAGCCAGGCAAGGGGGGGGACCGACAATGAGCAGTTCTTC

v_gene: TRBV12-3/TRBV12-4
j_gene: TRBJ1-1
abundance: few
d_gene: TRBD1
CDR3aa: CASSFSQGPGGGEAFF
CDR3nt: TGTGCCAGCAGTTTCTCGCAGGGACCAGGGGGGGGTGAAGCTTTCTTT

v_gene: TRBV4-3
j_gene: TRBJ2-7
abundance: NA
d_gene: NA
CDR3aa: CASSLEDTYYEQYF
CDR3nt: TGCGCCAGCAGCCTCGAGGACACCTACTACGAGCAGTACTTC

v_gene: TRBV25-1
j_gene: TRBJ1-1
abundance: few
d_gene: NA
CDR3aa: CASSPLGVGADTEAFF
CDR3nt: TGTGCCAGCAGTCCCCTCGGAGTTGGGGCAGACACTGAAGCTTTCTTT